The next 20 T cell receptor beta chains were all read from a single sample in a study of shared clonotypes between healthy human individuals. TCRdb's table, derived via immunoSEQ multiplex PCR, lists solely in-frame clones and lacks some. Among about 2.5 million clones listed, around 92% were seen once. Sequencing was carried out using naive CD4+ T cells from PBMCs. Subset described: CD45RA+ positively selected. These receptors all come from a man aged 18 to 29 in good health. Some clones in this sample may be carry-over from other donors' samples.

This clone showed up just once. The chain employs TRBV5-1 and TRBJ2-7, with D possibly being TRBD1 or TRBD2 (6 bases each). Trimming removed 0 bases at V and 2 bases at J, with 15 bases between. The CDR3 is made up of 16 amino acids. Germline CDR1 is SGHRS and CDR2 is YFSETQ. The CDR3 DNA sequence: TGCGCCAGCAGCTTGGGGATGGGCGGGACAACCTACGAGCAGTACTTC. Protein product: CASSLGMGGTTYEQYF. Variable domain in full (rest from reference TRBV5-1 and TRBJ2-7): KAGVTQTPRYLIKTRGQQVTLSCSPISGHRSVSWYQQTPGQGLQFLFEYFSETQRNKGNFPGRFSGRQFSNSRSEMNVSTLELGDSALYLCASSLGMGGTTYEQYFGPGTRLTVT.

The V gene is TRBV20-1, the J gene TRBJ2-7; no firm D call. The CDR3 sequence is 11 residues long. Germline CDR1 and CDR2: DFQATT and SNEGSKA (reference sequence). Trimming pared 7 bases from V and 6 bases from J, leaving 13 bases between. CDR3 region: CSGSPLTEQYF. The CDR3 nucleotides read TGCAGTGGCAGCCCTCTAACCGAGCAGTACTTC.

This chain uses TRBV28 with TRBJ2-7; 8 positions agree with TRBD1. There are 13 residues in the CDR3. The V gene's germline CDR1 is MDHEN and CDR2 SYDVKM. V was pared by 5 bases and J by 5 bases, with 5 bases of the junction left unmatched. The CDR3 DNA reads TGTGCCAGCAGTCCGGGACAGGCTGACGAGCAGTACTTC. Translated, it gives CASSPGQADEQYF.

The V call is TRBV7-2, the J call TRBJ2-4; TRBD1 aligns across 9 bases. With 4 bases clipped from V and 0 bases from J, the junction kept 1 base outside the gene matches. CDR1 SGHTA and CDR2 FQGNSA come from the germline V gene. The CDR3 covers 15 residues. CDR3: CASSWDRVAKNIQYF. The CDR3 bases are TGTGCCAGCAGCTGGGACAGGGTAGCCAAAAACATTCAGTACTTC.

The chain uses TRBV5-1 and TRBJ2-2; 7 bases are a match to TRBD2. V gave up 4 bases and J gave up 4 bases; unmatched junction bases: 10. CDR3 length: 16 amino acids. Germline assignment: CDR1 SGHRS and CDR2 YFSETQ. Here the CDR3 DNA reads TGCGCCAGCAGCAATAAATCCGGGACTACCACCGGGGAGCTGTTTTTT. It codes for CASSNKSGTTTGELFF.

The chain is built from TRBV6-5 and TRBJ2-7; 9 bases are shared with TRBD1. Germline values: CDR1 MNHEY, CDR2 SVGAGI. Unmatched junction bases numbered 9, after V lost 5 bases and J lost 4 bases. This CDR3 comprises 15 residues. The CDR3 is CASSRTGTGPYEQYF. DNA of the CDR3: TGTGCCAGCAGTCGGACCGGGACAGGGCCTTACGAGCAGTACTTC.

The V and J genes are TRBV30 and TRBJ2-6; D unclear. V shed 2 bases and J shed 0 bases, with 8 bases lying between them. There are 15 residues in the CDR3. Per the germline V gene, CDR1 is GTSNPN and CDR2 is SVGIG (reference sequence). CDR3: CAWSPRPSGANVLTF. The CDR3, as DNA: TGTGCCTGGAGTCCTCGTCCCTCTGGGGCCAACGTCCTGACTTTC.

The chain couples TRBV2 to TRBJ1-1; 8 bases are a match to TRBD1. This CDR3 is built from 16 residues. Germline V gene sequence: CDR1 SNHLY, CDR2 FYNNEI. The J segment lost 4 bases and the V segment lost 6 bases, leaving 13 bases of the junction unmatched. Here the CDR3 reads CASSDPFLQGGTEAFF. The CDR3 DNA sequence: TGTGCCAGCAGCGACCCCTTCCTACAGGGGGGCACTGAAGCTTTCTTT. Combining the CDR3 with reference TRBV2 and TRBJ1-1 gives the whole variable domain EPEVTQTPSHQVTQMGQEVILRCVPISNHLYFYWYRQILGQKVEFLVSFYNNEISEKSEIFDDQFSVERPDGSNFTLKIRSTKLEDSAMYFCASSDPFLQGGTEAFFGQGTRLTVV.

The chain joins TRBV7-9 to TRBJ2-3; D is unresolved. The CDR3 sequence is 16 residues long. Germline-derived CDR1 and CDR2 are SEHNR and FQNEAQ (reference sequence). V lost 5 bases and J 0 bases, leaving 15 bases between the germline ends. This chain's CDR3 is CASSPERHPSTDTQYF. CDR3 sequence (DNA): TGTGCCAGCAGCCCGGAGCGACACCCTAGCACAGATACGCAGTATTTT.

This chain connects TRBV27 to TRBJ2-1; 7 bases line up with TRBD1. The germline gives CDR1 MNHEY, CDR2 SMNVEV (reference sequence). V trimming: 6 bases; J trimming: 1 base; junction bases outside the gene matches: 9. This CDR3 is 16 amino acids long. DNA of the CDR3: TGTGCCAGCAGGGGGAGACAGGGCCTATCCTACAATGAGCAGTTCTTC. This sequence encodes CASRGRQGLSYNEQFF.

The chain recombines TRBV2 with TRBJ1-2; 10 nucleotides agree with TRBD1. Germline V gene sequence: CDR1 SNHLY, CDR2 FYNNEI. V was pared by 4 bases and J by 8 bases, with 10 bases of the junction left unmatched. This CDR3 is 15 amino acids long. The CDR3 DNA sequence: TGTGCCAGCAGTGTAATGGACAGGGGGATCAACGGCTACACCTTC. Its protein product is CASSVMDRGINGYTF.

This chain joins TRBV12-2 and TRBJ2-3; the listed D gene, TRBD2, was not tested against the DNA. TRBV12-2 is a pseudogene locus. CDR3 length: 22 amino acids. This CDR3 reads CASRSRTSGRASPPHLTDTQYF. CDR3 nucleotide sequence: TGTGCAAGTCGCTCTCGGACTAGCGGGAGGGCCTCCCCTCCCCACCTGACAGATACGCAGTATTTT.

The chain links TRBV2 to TRBJ1-5; 7 bases agree with TRBD1. The junction had 10 bases not matched to a gene; V was cut back by 7 bases and J by 7 bases. The germline gives CDR1 SNHLY, CDR2 FYNNEI. The CDR3 covers 14 residues. CDR3 loop: CASNRYRGAQPQHF. CDR3 nucleotide sequence: TGTGCCAGCAATAGATACAGGGGCGCGCAGCCCCAGCATTTT.

This clone was counted a few times. The chain recombines TRBV27 with TRBJ1-5, with unresolved D. The germline CDR1 and CDR2 sequences are MNHEY and SMNVEV (reference sequence). The CDR3 is 13 residues long. Deletions cut 3 bases from V and 4 bases from J, with 7 bases between. CDR3 DNA: TGTGCCAGCAGTTTCTCCAGAAATCAGCCCCAGCATTTT. It specifies CASSFSRNQPQHF.

The chain uses TRBV4-3 and TRBJ1-1; D ambiguous. The germline V gene has CDR1 LGHNA and CDR2 YSLEER. V was cut by 0 bases and J by 2 bases, with 19 bases left in between. The CDR3 is 18 amino acids. This CDR3 reads CASSQEPGVVGINTEAFF. CDR3 sequence (DNA): TGCGCCAGCAGCCAAGAGCCTGGGGTCGTCGGCATAAACACTGAAGCTTTCTTT.

This clone was seen only once. The chain uses TRBV5-1 and TRBJ2-5, with 14 bases fitting TRBD2. Germline V gene sequence: CDR1 SGHRS, CDR2 YFSETQ. Germline trimming cut 3 bases from V and 5 bases from J; bases unmatched to any gene: 6. The CDR3 is 16 residues long. Written as DNA, the CDR3 is TGCGCCAGCAGCTACGGGACTAGCGGGAGTCCGGAGACCCAGTACTTC. This translates into CASSYGTSGSPETQYF.

This sequence joins TRBV6-1 and TRBJ2-1; TRBD2 aligns across 8 bases. The germline CDR1 and CDR2 sequences are MNHNS and SASEGT. The ends lost 3 bases at V and 7 bases at J; junction bases unmatched: 8. CDR3 length equals 15 residues. In DNA, the CDR3 is TGTGCCAGCAGTGAGAACGGGAGGGTGCGGAATGAGCAGTTCTTC. Translated: CASSENGRVRNEQFF.

This chain connects TRBV29-1 to TRBJ1-2; 9 bases match TRBD1. There are 16 residues in the CDR3. J was trimmed by 4 bases and V by 3 bases; bases with no gene match: 12. From germline, CDR1 is SQVTM and CDR2 ANQGSEA. The chain's CDR3 is CSVETTGGGFFYGYTF. In nucleotides, the CDR3 is TGCAGCGTTGAGACAACAGGGGGCGGATTCTTCTATGGCTACACCTTC.

The V gene is TRBV28, the J gene TRBJ2-3; 10 positions agree with TRBD1. CDR1 and CDR2 from the germline V gene are MDHEN and SYDVKM. V dropped 8 bases and J dropped 7; count of bases not matched to a gene: 9. CDR3 length equals 14 residues. For the CDR3, the DNA is TGTGCCAGCGAGTGGGACAGGGGCCCCTATACGCAGTATTTT. Its protein product is CASEWDRGPYTQYF.

The rearrangement links TRBV5-1 to TRBJ1-2; 7 nucleotides match TRBD1. Per the germline V gene, CDR1 is SGHRS and CDR2 is YFSETQ. The CDR3 consists of 15 residues. J gave up 2 bases and V 5 bases, and 9 bases lay outside the gene matches. CDR3 bases: TGCGCCAGCAGTTCCGAAGGGGGCAGGAACTATGGCTACACCTTC. Amino acids: CASSSEGGRNYGYTF.